This note documents a single T cell receptor (beta chain) sequence. Using immunoSEQ multiplex PCR, the repertoire was profiled, and TCRdb retains in-frame clones only, with some absent. The sample consists of fewer than 110,000 clones, 84% of them appearing once. This CDR3 comprises 14 residues. V was cut by 1 base and J by 7 bases, with 16 bases left in between. CDR1 SQVTM and CDR2 ANQGSEA come from the germline V gene. The sample originates from a study of T cell clones after liver transplantation. The wider study: In this trial, immunosuppression withdrawal was attempted within 2 years of liver transplant. TCRbeta sequencing after a pre-transplant mixed lymphocyte reaction identified graft-donor-reactive clones, later tracked in post-transplant blood. Without induction therapy, subjects received standard immunosuppression until 12-24 months post-transplant.

Sorting of unstimulated PBMCs yielded separate CD3+CD4+ and CD3+CD8+ fractions. This rearrangement joins TRBV29-1 to TRBJ2-5, with a weak D call TRBD2 (6 bases). Specimen: CD4+ T cells from blood, collected 47 months after liver transplant. This clonotype was sampled from a human patient who received a liver transplant. The graft donor may have contributed some T cells. CDR3 residues: CSVEGGIGGGTQYF. The CDR3 DNA reads TGCAGCGTTGAAGGCGGGATTGGTGGGGGGACCCAGTACTTC.